The clone carrying this T cell receptor (beta chain) was found a few times. Its antigen is as yet unknown. This CDR3 contains 15 residues. Trimming pared 5 bases from V and 1 base from J, leaving 13 bases between. Per germline, CDR1 SEHNR and CDR2 FQNEAQ (reference sequence). The entry originates in a study of response to subunit inactivated influenza vaccine. Study-wide results and limits: T cells newly recruited by each seasonal influenza vaccination are few, the authors suggested.

TCRdb reanalysed the RT-PCR reads using MiXCR and keeps one entry per CDR3 protein. The sample yields about 520,000 distinct CDR3 sequences, roughly 9.8% seen once. The specimen comprised PBMCs from blood, sampled roughly 47 days after vaccination. The genes are TRBV7-9 and TRBJ2-3, with a possible D match to TRBD2 (5 bases). This TCR was sampled from a man in his fifties or sixties who received an inactivated influenza vaccine. CDR3 DNA: TGTGCCAGCAGCCCATACAGCGGACGCACAGATACGCAGTATTTT. Amino acid sequence: CASSPYSGRTDTQYF.